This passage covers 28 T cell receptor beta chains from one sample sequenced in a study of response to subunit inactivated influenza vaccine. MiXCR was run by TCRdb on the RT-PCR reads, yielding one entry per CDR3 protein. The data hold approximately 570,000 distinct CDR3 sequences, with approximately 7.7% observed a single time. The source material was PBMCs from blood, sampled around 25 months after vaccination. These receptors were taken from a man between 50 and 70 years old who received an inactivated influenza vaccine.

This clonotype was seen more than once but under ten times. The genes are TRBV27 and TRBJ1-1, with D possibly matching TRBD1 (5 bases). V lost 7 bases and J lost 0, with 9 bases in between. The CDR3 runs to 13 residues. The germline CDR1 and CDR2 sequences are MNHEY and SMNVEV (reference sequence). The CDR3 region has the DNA TGTGCCAGCAACATAGGGGTGAACACTGAAGCTTTCTTT. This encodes CASNIGVNTEAFF.

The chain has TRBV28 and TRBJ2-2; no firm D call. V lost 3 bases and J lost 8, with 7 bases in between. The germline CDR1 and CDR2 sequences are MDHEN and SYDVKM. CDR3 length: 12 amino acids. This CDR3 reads CASSLRVGELFF. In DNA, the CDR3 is TGTGCCAGCAGTTTGAGAGTGGGGGAGCTGTTTTTT. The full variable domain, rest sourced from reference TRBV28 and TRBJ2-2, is DVKVTQSSRYLVKRTGEKVFLECVQDMDHENMFWYRQDPGLGLRLIYFSYDVKMKEKGDIPEGYSVSREKKERFSLILESASTNQTSMYLCASSLRVGELFFGEGSRLTVL.

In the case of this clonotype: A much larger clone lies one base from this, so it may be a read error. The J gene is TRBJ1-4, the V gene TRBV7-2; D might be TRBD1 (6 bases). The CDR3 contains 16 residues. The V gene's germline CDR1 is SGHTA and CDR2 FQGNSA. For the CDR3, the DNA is TGTGGCAGCAGCTTAGTCCCCGGGGAGGGGGGAGAAAAACTGTTTTTT. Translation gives CGSSLVPGEGGEKLFF.

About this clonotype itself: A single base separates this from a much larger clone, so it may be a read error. For the CDR3, the DNA is TGCAGCACCACTCCGGGTCGGGGCGAGCAGTACTTC. Protein product: CSTTPGRGEQYF. The V call is TRBV29-1, the J call TRBJ2-7; D is possibly TRBD2 (5 bases). This CDR3 is built from 12 residues. CDR1 is SQVTM and CDR2 is ANQGSEA in the germline V gene. V was pared by 8 bases and J by 6 bases, with 17 bases between.

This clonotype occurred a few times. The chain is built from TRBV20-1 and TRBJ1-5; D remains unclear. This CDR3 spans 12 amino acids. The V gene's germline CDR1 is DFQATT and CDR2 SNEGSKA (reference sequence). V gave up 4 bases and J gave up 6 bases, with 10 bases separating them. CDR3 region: CSANRQGQPQHF. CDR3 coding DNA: TGCAGTGCTAATCGACAAGGTCAGCCCCAGCATTTT.

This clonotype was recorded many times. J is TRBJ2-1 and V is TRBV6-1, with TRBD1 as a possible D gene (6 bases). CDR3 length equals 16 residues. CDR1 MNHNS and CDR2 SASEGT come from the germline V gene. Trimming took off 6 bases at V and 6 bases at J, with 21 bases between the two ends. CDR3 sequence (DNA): TGTGCCAGCAGACTAACGCCACAGGGAGACGTCAATGAGCAGTTCTTC. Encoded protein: CASRLTPQGDVNEQFF.

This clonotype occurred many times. The CDR3 DNA follows: TGTGCCAGCAGCGGGGGGTGGGAGCAGTACTTC. Its protein is CASSGGWEQYF. The rearrangement uses TRBV6-5 and TRBJ2-7; 7 bases fit TRBD2. The ends lost 6 bases at V and 7 bases at J; junction bases unmatched: 3. Germline V CDR1 and CDR2: MNHEY, SVGAGI. The length of the CDR3 is 11 residues.

The CDR3 bases are TGTGCCAGCAGCTGGGCCTTTAATCAGCCCCAGCATTTT. It yields the protein CASSWAFNQPQHF. The J gene is TRBJ1-5, the V gene TRBV7-2; D is uncertain. CDR3 length: 13 amino acids. Trimming removed 4 bases from V and 4 bases from J, with 8 bases in between. Germline CDR1 SGHTA, CDR2 FQGNSA.

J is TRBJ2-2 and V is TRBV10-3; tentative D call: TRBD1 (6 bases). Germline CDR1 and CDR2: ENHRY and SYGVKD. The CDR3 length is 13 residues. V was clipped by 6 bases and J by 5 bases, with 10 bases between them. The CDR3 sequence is CAIRGQPTGELFF. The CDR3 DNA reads TGTGCCATCAGAGGACAGCCAACCGGGGAGCTGTTTTTT.

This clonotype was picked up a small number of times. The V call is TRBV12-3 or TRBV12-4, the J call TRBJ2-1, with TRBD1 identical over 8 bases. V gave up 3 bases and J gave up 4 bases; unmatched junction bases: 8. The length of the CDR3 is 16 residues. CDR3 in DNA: TGTGCCAGCAGTTTTAGGGGGACAGGAGTTTACAATGAGCAGTTCTTC. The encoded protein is CASSFRGTGVYNEQFF.

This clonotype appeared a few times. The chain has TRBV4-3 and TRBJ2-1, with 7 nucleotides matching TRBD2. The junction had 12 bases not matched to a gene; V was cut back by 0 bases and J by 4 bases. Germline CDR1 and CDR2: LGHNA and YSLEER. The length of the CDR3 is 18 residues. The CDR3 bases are TGCGCCAGCAGCCAAGATTTACTTGGTGGCGGGAGTTACAATGAGCAGTTCTTC. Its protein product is CASSQDLLGGGSYNEQFF.

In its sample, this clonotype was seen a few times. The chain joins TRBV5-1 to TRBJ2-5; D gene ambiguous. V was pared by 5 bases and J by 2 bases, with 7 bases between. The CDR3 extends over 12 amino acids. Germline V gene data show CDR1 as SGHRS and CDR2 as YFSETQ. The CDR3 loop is CASRATQETQYF. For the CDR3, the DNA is TGCGCCAGCAGGGCCACACAAGAGACCCAGTACTTC.

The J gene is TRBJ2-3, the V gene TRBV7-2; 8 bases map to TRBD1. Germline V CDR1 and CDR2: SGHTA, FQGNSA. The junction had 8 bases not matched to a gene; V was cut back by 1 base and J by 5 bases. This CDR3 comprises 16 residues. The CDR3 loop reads CASSLGLRQGIDTQYF. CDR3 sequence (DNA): TGTGCCAGCAGCTTAGGACTCCGACAGGGGATAGATACGCAGTATTTT.

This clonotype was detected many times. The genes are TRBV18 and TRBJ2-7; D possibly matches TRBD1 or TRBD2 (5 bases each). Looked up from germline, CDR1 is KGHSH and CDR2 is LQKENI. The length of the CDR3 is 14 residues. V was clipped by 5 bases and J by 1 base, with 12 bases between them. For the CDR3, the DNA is TGTGCCAGCTCAATCGGGGACGGATCCTACGAGCAGTACTTC. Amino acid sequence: CASSIGDGSYEQYF.

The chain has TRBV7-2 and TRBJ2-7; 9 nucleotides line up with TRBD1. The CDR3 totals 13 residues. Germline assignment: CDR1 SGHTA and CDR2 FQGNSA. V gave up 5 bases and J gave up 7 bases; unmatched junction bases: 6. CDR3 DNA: TGTGCCAGCAGCCCCCCGACAGGGGGAGAGCAGTACTTC. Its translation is CASSPPTGGEQYF.

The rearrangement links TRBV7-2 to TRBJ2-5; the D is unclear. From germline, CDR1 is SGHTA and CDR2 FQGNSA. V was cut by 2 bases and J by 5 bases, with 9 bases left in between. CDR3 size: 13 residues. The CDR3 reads CASSLKVGETQYF. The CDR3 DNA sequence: TGTGCCAGCAGCTTAAAGGTCGGCGAGACCCAGTACTTC.

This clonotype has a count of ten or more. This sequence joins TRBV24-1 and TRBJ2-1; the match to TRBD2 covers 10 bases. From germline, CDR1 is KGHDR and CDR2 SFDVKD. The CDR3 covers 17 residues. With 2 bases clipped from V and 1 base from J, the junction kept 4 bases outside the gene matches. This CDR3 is CATSDSGTSVSYNEQFF. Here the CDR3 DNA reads TGTGCCACCAGTGATTCCGGGACTAGCGTATCCTACAATGAGCAGTTCTTC.

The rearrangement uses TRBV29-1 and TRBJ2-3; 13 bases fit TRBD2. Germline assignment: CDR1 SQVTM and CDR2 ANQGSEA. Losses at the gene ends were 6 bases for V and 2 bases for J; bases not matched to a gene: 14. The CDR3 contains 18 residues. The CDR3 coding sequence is TGCAGCGTCCCCCCCGGACTAGCGGGGGCCCGGAACACAGATACGCAGTATTTT. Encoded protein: CSVPPGLAGARNTDTQYF.

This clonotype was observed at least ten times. CDR3: CASSLDGTTYEQYF. The CDR3 region has the DNA TGCGCCAGCAGCCTGGACGGAACTACCTACGAGCAGTACTTC. J is TRBJ2-7 and V is TRBV5-1; D gene uncertain. The CDR3 contains 14 residues. CDR1 is SGHRS and CDR2 is YFSETQ in the germline V gene. With 4 bases removed from V and 2 bases from J, the gap between germline ends came to 13 bases.

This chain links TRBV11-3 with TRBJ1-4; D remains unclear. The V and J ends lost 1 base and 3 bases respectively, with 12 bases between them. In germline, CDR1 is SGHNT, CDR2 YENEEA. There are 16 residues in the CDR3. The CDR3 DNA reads TGTGCCAGCAGCTTAGGTCGGGGTGGGTCTAATGAAAAACTGTTTTTT. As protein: CASSLGRGGSNEKLFF. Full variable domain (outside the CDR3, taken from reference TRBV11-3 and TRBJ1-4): EAGVVQSPRYKIIEKKQPVAFWCNPISGHNTLYWYLQNLGQGPELLIRYENEEAVDDSQLPKDRFSAERLKGVDSTLKIQPAELGDSAVYLCASSLGRGGSNEKLFFGSGTQLSVL.

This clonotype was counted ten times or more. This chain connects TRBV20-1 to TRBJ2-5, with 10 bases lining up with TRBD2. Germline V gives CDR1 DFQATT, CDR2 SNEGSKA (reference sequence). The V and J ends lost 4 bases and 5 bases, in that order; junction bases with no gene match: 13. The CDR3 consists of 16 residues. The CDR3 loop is CSANPTASGRGETQYF. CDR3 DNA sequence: TGCAGTGCTAACCCGACGGCTAGCGGGAGAGGCGAGACCCAGTACTTC.

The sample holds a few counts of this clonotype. This CDR3 is CSARPLTSGRHNEQFF. The CDR3 nucleotides are TGCAGTGCTAGACCCCTCACTAGCGGGAGACACAATGAGCAGTTCTTC. The chain joins TRBV20-1 to TRBJ2-1; 11 bases are shared with TRBD2. V shed 2 bases and J 5 bases; nucleotides not matched to a gene: 8. The germline V gene has CDR1 DFQATT and CDR2 SNEGSKA (reference sequence). CDR3 length equals 16 residues.

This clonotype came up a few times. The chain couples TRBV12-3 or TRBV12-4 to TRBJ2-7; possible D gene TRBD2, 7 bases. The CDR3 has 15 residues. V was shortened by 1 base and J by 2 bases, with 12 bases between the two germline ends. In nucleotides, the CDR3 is TGTGCCAGCAGTTTAGGCCGGGGGGCAACCTACGAGCAGTACTTC. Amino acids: CASSLGRGATYEQYF.

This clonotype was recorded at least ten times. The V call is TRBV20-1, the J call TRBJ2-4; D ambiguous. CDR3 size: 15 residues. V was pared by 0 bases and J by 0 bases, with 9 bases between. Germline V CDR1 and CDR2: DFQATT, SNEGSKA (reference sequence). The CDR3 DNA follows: TGCAGTGCTAGAGATAGTAGAGGAGCCAAAAACATTCAGTACTTC. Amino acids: CSARDSRGAKNIQYF.

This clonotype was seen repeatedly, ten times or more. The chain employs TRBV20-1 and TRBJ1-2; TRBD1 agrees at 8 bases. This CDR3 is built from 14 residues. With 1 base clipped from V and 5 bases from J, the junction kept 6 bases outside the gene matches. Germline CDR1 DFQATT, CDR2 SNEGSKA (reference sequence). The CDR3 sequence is CSARVVDRGYGYTF. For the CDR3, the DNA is TGCAGTGCTAGAGTGGTAGACAGGGGATATGGCTACACCTTC.

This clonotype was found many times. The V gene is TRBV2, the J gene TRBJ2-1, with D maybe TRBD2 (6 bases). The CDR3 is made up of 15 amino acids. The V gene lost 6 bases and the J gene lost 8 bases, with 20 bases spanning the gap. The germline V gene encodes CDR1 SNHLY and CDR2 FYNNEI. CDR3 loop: CASSLAFLRRDEQFF. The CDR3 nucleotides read TGTGCCAGCAGCCTAGCGTTCCTCCGGAGGGATGAGCAGTTCTTC.

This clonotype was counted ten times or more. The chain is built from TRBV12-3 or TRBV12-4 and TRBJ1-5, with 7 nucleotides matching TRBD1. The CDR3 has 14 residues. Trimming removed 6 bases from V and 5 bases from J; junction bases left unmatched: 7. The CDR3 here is CASRRDSEYQPQHF. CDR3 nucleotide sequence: TGTGCCAGCAGAAGGGACAGCGAATATCAGCCCCAGCATTTT.

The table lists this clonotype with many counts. The CDR3 DNA reads as TGTGCCAGCAGTTATGAAATTAGCTCCTACAATGAGCAGTTCTTC. Translated, it gives CASSYEISSYNEQFF. The chain carries TRBV6-5 and TRBJ2-1; the D is unclear. Germline V gene sequence: CDR1 MNHEY, CDR2 SVGAGI. The germline V and J ends were trimmed by 3 bases and 0 bases, with 9 bases remaining between them. CDR3 length: 15 residues.